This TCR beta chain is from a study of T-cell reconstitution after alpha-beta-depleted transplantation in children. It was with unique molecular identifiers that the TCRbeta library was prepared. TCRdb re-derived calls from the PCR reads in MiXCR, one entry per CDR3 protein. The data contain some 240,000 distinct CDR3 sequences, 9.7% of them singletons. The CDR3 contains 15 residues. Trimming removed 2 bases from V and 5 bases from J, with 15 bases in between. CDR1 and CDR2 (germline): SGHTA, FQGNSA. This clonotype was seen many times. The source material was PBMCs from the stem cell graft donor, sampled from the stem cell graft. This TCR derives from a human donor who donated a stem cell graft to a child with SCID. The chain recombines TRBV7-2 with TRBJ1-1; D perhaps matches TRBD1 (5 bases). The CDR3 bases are TGTGCCAGCAGCTTATCTTCAGGGTCACAAACTGAAGCTTTCTTT. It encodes CASSLSSGSQTEAFF.